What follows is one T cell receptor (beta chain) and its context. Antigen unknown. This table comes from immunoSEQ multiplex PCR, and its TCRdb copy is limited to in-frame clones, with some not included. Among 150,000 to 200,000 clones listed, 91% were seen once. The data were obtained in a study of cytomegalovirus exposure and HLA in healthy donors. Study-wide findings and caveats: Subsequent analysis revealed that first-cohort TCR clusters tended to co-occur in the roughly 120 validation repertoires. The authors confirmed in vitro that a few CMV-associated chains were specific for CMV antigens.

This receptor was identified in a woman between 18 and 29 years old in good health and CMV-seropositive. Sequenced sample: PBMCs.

The CDR3 here is CASSQGGQGARETQYF. The CDR3 DNA reads as TGTGCCAGCAGCCAAGGGGGACAGGGGGCGAGAGAGACCCAGTACTTC. The J gene is TRBJ2-5, the V gene TRBV4-2, with 12 bases identical to TRBD1. The CDR3 spans 16 residues. Germline CDR1 reads LGHNA; CDR2 reads YNFKEQ. With V trimmed by 1 base and J by 4 bases, 4 bases remained unmatched.